Detailed here is one T cell receptor (beta chain). The sample belongs to a study of blood T cell repertoires in COVID-19. The overall study: Samples representing acute and convalescent COVID-19 were sourced from the United States, Italy and Spain.

The method was immunoSEQ multiplex PCR; TCRdb's version includes in-frame clones alone and lacks a portion of them. The sample lists around 620,000 clones; approximately 90% were seen once. This CDR3 contains 13 residues. The germline CDR1 and CDR2 sequences are SEHNR and FQNEAQ (reference sequence). Trimming removed 5 bases from V and 5 bases from J, with 9 bases in between. Source material: peripheral blood. The J gene is TRBJ1-4, the V gene TRBV7-9; no definite D call. The TCR sequence derives from a woman younger than 35 with acute or convalescent COVID-19. The CDR3 loop reads CASSQQRNEKLFF. CDR3 coding DNA: TGTGCCAGCAGCCAACAGAGAAATGAAAAACTGTTTTTT.